This TCR beta chain comes out of a study of blood T cells in healthy people across ages (dated by TCRdb to the mid-2010s). For context, the study as a whole: In model experiments, template switching captured roughly one uniquely barcoded TCR beta cDNA molecule for every two T cells. Donors of different ages were randomly distributed across sequencing lanes to avoid experimental bias. Age-related changes in TCR beta repertoire diversity were measured in the study by deep sequencing normalized with unique cDNA molecular identifiers. The donors were divided into four age groups: young (average around 16 years), middle-aged (about 40), aged (about 61) and long-lived (about 90). Two additional independent replicas of 1 million unique cDNA reads from the same blood draw were analyzed for two donors (one aged 18 to 30 and one aged 80 or older).

The roughly 38 donors, aged 6 to 90 years, were systemically healthy Caucasian individuals from Russia. Each donor gave roughly 9.5 milliliters of peripheral blood, collected into EDTA-treated Vacutainer tubes. Ficoll-Paque density-gradient centrifugation was used to isolate PBMCs, with at least 6 million per sample. Total RNA, at least 6 micrograms per sample, was extracted from PBMCs with Trizol reagent. For every donor, an aliquot of PBMCs went through flow cytometry to measure the percentages of naive CD45RAhigh/CD27high T cells. A remark on this clonotype: Its antigen is not yet known. It has no much larger one-base neighbor in the sample; base qualities were not kept.

Trimming removed 3 bases from V and 5 bases from J, leaving 17 bases between the germline ends. The germline V gene gives CDR1 as SGHRS and CDR2 as YFSETQ. From cysteine to phenylalanine, the CDR3 is 15 amino acids long. Of all the DNA, just the CDR3 is kept, 45 bases in frame from base 1. General findings and caveats noted by the study authors: Donor CMV infection status was unknown, potentially confounding age-related changes in expanded clonotypes. Conclusive comparison of naive and antigen-experienced compartments was prevented by the profiling of bulk unsorted PBMCs. Estimates of total diversity from one million sequenced T cells were regarded as lower bounds and underestimates. The percentage of naive T cells measured by flow cytometry correlated strongly with observed TCR beta diversity. Compared with the aged group, the long-lived group had more naive CD4+ T cells, fewer expanded clones and increased TCR diversity, suggesting age selection. As age increased, observed TCR beta diversity per million T cells dropped in a roughly linear way, and a significant reduction was already evident by age about 40.

Library creation used 5' RACE. These reads were obtained on an Illumina HiSeq 2500. A second about 7 to 11 cycle PCR used a sample-barcoded 5' primer and a J-beta primer mix. A unique molecular identifier was introduced onto each TCR beta cDNA molecule by a template-switch 5' adaptor carrying 12 random nucleotides. Each sample yielded at least 3 million CDR3-containing paired-end reads. First-strand cDNA synthesis was performed from all RNA using the Mint cDNA synthesis kit, with priming by a TRBC-specific oligonucleotide. After uracil-DNA glycosylase treatment, a first 18-cycle PCR used universal primers M1SS and BC2_uni_R on all cDNA. Processing in the source paper ran as follows. Each sample was normalized by randomly selecting 1 million high-quality reads, each carrying a distinct molecular identifier. Instead of being binned into consensus sequences, reads with shared molecular identifiers were discarded. MiTCR, with a Q25 quality threshold and the strictest error-elimination algorithm, was used for CDR3 identification, clonotype clustering and error correction. A nonparametric unseen species model using Euler transformation provided a lower-bound estimate of total TCR beta diversity. The public reads were run again by TCRdb, first through fastp at Q25 and then through MiXCR, and only productive beta chains were kept. For every CDR3 protein sequence, its rows merge into one entry that carries the most common genes and DNA. These V and J calls rely on TCRdb rather than the paper's analysis. The sample data list under 1 million distinct CDR3 sequences, and roughly 44% of these were observed just once. The top ten hold 15% to 25% of the sample.

The sequenced sample consisted of blood. Recombination connected TRBV5-1 to TRBJ2-5; confidence is insufficient to name the D gene. The source of this sequence is a man between 60 and 75 years old in good health. The nucleotide sequence is given as TGCGCCAGCAGCTCAACTCAACCTGGGTGGGAGACCCAGTACTTC. Its translation is CASSSTQPGWETQYF.